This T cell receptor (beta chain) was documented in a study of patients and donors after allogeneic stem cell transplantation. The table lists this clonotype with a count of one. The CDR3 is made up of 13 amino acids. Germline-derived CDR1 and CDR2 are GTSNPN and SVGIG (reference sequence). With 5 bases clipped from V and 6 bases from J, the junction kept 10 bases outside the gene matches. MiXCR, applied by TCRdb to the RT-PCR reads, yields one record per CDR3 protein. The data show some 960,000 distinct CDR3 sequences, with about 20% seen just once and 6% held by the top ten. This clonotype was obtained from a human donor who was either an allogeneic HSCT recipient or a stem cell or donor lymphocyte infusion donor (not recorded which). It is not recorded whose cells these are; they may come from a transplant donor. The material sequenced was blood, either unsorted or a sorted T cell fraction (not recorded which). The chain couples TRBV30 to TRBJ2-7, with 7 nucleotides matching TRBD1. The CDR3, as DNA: TGTGCCTGGGATCTGACAGGGCCAGTCGAGCAGTACTTC. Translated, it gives CAWDLTGPVEQYF.